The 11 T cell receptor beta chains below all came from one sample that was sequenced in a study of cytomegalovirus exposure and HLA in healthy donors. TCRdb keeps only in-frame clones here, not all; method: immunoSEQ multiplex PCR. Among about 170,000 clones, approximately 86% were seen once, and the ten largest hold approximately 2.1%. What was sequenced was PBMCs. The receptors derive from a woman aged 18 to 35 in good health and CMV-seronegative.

The CDR3 nucleotides are TGTGCCAGCAGTGAGCAGGTTAACAAAAACATTCAGTACTTC. Protein sequence: CASSEQVNKNIQYF. The chain uses TRBV2 and TRBJ2-4; D is ambiguous. V was cut by 3 bases and J by 3 bases, with 9 bases left in between. CDR3 length equals 14 residues. Germline loops: CDR1 SNHLY, CDR2 FYNNEI. The whole variable domain, filled in from reference TRBV2 and TRBJ2-4, reads EPEVTQTPSHQVTQMGQEVILRCVPISNHLYFYWYRQILGQKVEFLVSFYNNEISEKSEIFDDQFSVERPDGSNFTLKIRSTKLEDSAMYFCASSEQVNKNIQYFGAGTRLSVL.

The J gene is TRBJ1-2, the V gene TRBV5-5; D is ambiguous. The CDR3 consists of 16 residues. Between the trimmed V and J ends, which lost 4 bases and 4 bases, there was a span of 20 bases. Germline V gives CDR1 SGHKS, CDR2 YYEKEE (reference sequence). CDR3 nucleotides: TGTGCCAGCAGCCCGACCCCGATACAGCTCCGCTATGGCTACACCTTC. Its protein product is CASSPTPIQLRYGYTF.

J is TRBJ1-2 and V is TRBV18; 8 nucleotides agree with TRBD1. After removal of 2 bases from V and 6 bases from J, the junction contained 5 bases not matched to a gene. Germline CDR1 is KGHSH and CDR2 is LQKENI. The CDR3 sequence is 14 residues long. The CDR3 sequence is CASSPSAGGNGYTF. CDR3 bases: TGTGCCAGCTCACCATCGGCAGGGGGCAATGGCTACACCTTC.

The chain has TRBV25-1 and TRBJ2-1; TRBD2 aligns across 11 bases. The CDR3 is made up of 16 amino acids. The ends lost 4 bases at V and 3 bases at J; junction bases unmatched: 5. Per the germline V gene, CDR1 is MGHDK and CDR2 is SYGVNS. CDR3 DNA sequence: TGTGCCAGCAGTGTACTAGCGGGAGTGGGCTACAATGAGCAGTTCTTC. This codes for CASSVLAGVGYNEQFF. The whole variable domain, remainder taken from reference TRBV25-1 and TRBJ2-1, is EADIYQTPRYLVIGTGKKITLECSQTMGHDKMYWYQQDPGMELHLIHYSYGVNSTEKGDLSSESTVSRIRTEHFPLTLESARPSHTSQYLCASSVLAGVGYNEQFFGPGTRLTVL.

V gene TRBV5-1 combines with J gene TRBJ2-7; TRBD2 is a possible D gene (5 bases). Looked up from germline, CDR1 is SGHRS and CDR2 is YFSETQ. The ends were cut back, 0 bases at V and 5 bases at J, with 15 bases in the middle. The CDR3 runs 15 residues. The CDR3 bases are TGCGCCAGCAGCTTGGCCACGGTGCCGGAGGACGAGCAGTACTTC. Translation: CASSLATVPEDEQYF. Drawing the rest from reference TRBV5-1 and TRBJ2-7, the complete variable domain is KAGVTQTPRYLIKTRGQQVTLSCSPISGHRSVSWYQQTPGQGLQFLFEYFSETQRNKGNFPGRFSGRQFSNSRSEMNVSTLELGDSALYLCASSLATVPEDEQYFGPGTRLTVT.

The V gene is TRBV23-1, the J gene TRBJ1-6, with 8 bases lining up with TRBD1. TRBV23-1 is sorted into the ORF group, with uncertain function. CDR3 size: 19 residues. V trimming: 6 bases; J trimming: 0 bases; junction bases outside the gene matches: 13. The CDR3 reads CASRPNRQGRSSYNSPLHF. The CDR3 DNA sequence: TGCGCCAGCAGACCTAACCGACAGGGGCGAAGCTCCTATAATTCACCCCTCCACTTT.

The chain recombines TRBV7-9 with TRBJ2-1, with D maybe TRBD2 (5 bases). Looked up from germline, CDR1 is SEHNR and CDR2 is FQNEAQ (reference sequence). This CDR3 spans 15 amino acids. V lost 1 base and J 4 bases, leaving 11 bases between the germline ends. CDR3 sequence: CASSLGNWEYNEQFF. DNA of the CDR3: TGTGCCAGCAGCTTAGGGAATTGGGAGTACAATGAGCAGTTCTTC.

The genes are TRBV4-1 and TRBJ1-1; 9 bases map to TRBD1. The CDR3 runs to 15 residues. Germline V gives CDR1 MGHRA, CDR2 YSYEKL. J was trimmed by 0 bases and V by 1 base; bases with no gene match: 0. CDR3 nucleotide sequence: TGCGCCAGCAGCCAAGGACAGGGGGTGAACACTGAAGCTTTCTTT. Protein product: CASSQGQGVNTEAFF.

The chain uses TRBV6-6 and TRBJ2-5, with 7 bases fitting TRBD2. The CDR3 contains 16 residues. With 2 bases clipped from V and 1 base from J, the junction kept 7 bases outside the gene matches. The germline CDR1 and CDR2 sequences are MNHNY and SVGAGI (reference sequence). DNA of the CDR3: TGTGCCAGCAGTTACCCCGCGCGGGGGACCCAAGAGACCCAGTACTTC. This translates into CASSYPARGTQETQYF.

The CDR3 loop reads CASSDRVISFF. The CDR3 DNA sequence: TGTGCCAGCAGTGACAGGGTGATTTCGTTTTTT. The rearrangement joins TRBV2 to TRBJ1-4; a possible D gene is TRBD1 (5 bases). CDR1 is SNHLY and CDR2 is FYNNEI in the germline V gene. This CDR3 contains 11 residues. The V end was cut by 3 bases, the J end by 16 bases, with 12 bases between. The full variable domain, in which reference TRBV2 and TRBJ1-4 provide the parts outside the CDR3, is EPEVTQTPSHQVTQMGQEVILRCVPISNHLYFYWYRQILGQKVEFLVSFYNNEISEKSEIFDDQFSVERPDGSNFTLKIRSTKLEDSAMYFCASSDRVISFFGSGTQLSVL.

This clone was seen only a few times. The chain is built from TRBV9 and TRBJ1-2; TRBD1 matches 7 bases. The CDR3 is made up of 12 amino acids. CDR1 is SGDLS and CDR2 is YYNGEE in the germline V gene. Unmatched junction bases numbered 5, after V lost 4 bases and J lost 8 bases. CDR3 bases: TGTGCCAGCAGCCCAGGGGGTAGAGGCTACACCTTC. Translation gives CASSPGGRGYTF.